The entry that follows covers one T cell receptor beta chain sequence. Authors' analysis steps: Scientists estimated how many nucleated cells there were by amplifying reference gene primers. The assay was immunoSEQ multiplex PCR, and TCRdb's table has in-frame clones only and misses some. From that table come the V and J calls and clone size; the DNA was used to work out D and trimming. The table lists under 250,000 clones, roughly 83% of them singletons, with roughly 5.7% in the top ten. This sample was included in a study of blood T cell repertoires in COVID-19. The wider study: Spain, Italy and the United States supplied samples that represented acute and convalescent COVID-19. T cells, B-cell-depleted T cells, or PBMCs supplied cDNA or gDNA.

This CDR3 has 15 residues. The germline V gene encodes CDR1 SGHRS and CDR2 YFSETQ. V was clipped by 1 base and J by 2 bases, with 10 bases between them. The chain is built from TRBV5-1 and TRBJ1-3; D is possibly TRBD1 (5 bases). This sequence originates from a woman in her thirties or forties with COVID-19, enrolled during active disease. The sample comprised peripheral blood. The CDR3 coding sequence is TGCGCCAGCAGCTTGTCTAGGGGCACTGGAAACACCATATATTTT. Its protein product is CASSLSRGTGNTIYF. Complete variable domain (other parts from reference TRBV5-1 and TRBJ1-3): KAGVTQTPRYLIKTRGQQVTLSCSPISGHRSVSWYQQTPGQGLQFLFEYFSETQRNKGNFPGRFSGRQFSNSRSEMNVSTLELGDSALYLCASSLSRGTGNTIYFGEGSWLTVV.